These 30 T cell receptor beta chains were sequenced from one sample in a study of cytomegalovirus exposure and HLA in healthy donors. Some clones are missing from TCRdb's copy, which holds only in-frame ones; the method was immunoSEQ multiplex PCR. The sample has some 140,000 clones; approximately 86% are singletons. Sequencing was carried out using PBMCs. The origin of the receptors is a human donor in good health.

The rearrangement uses TRBV6-5 and TRBJ2-3; 12 bases align to TRBD2. Germline V gene data show CDR1 as MNHEY and CDR2 as SVGAGI. The length of the CDR3 is 15 residues. V lost 6 bases and J lost 4; bases outside the gene matches: 5. The CDR3 sequence: CASRGLAGPSDTQYF. The CDR3 coding sequence is TGTGCCAGCAGAGGACTAGCGGGACCCTCAGATACGCAGTATTTT.

The chain has TRBV6-5 and TRBJ2-7; the D gene is possibly TRBD2 (7 bases). This CDR3 is built from 14 residues. Germline CDR1 MNHEY, CDR2 SVGAGI. The V end was cut by 0 bases, the J end by 7 bases, with 13 bases between. CDR3 loop: CASSYSNGGREQYF. CDR3 nucleotides: TGTGCCAGCAGTTACTCGAACGGGGGGCGAGAGCAGTACTTC.

CDR3 protein: CASSPTSGQGDQPQHF. CDR3 DNA: TGTGCCAGCAGCCCTACCTCTGGACAGGGGGATCAGCCCCAGCATTTT. The chain employs TRBV7-9 and TRBJ1-5, with 10 bases matching TRBD1. Germline V gene sequence: CDR1 SEHNR, CDR2 FQNEAQ (reference sequence). The CDR3 totals 16 residues. After removal of 5 bases from V and 5 bases from J, the junction contained 9 bases not matched to a gene.

This clone was seen just once. The rearrangement uses TRBV4-1 and TRBJ2-7; 13 nucleotides agree with TRBD2. Germline values: CDR1 MGHRA, CDR2 YSYEKL. Losses at the gene ends were 5 bases for V and 1 base for J; bases not matched to a gene: 11. There are 18 residues in the CDR3. CDR3 sequence (DNA): TGCGCCAGCAGCAATGGACTAGCGGGAGATCTTGGATCCTACGAGCAGTACTTC. Its translation is CASSNGLAGDLGSYEQYF.

The rearrangement uses TRBV7-2 and TRBJ2-7, with D maybe TRBD1 (5 bases). This CDR3 is 14 amino acids long. The germline gives CDR1 SGHTA, CDR2 FQGNSA. V was cut by 4 bases and J by 0 bases, with 10 bases left in between. CDR3: CASSSRAASYEQYF. DNA for the CDR3: TGTGCCAGCAGCTCCAGGGCAGCCTCCTACGAGCAGTACTTC.

This sequence joins TRBV7-2 and TRBJ2-7, with D uncertain. The CDR3 contains 12 residues. V was cut by 2 bases and J by 3 bases, with 5 bases left in between. Germline V gene data show CDR1 as SGHTA and CDR2 as FQGNSA. The CDR3 bases are TGTGCCAGCAGCTTACGCGGCTACGAGCAGTACTTC. As protein: CASSLRGYEQYF.

The table lists this clone with a count of one. The chain employs TRBV19 and TRBJ2-5; possible D gene TRBD2, 6 bases. V was trimmed by 5 bases and J by 5 bases, leaving 12 bases between them. Looked up from germline, CDR1 is LNHDA and CDR2 is SQIVND (reference sequence). The CDR3 is made up of 13 amino acids. CDR3 coding DNA: TGTGCCAGTAGTGGGGGGTCCGTTGAGACCCAGTACTTC. Protein: CASSGGSVETQYF.

The chain carries TRBV4-2 and TRBJ2-2; D remains unclear. V was clipped by 0 bases and J by 4 bases, with 9 bases between them. Germline V CDR1 and CDR2: LGHNA, YNFKEQ. The CDR3 covers 15 residues. The CDR3 bases are TGTGCCAGCAGCCAAGATATGGCCAGCACCGGGGAGCTGTTTTTT. It specifies CASSQDMASTGELFF.

This chain uses TRBV7-2 with TRBJ1-2; D is uncertain. Germline values: CDR1 SGHTA, CDR2 FQGNSA. Trimming cost V 8 bases and J 7 bases, with 20 bases left between them. This CDR3 is 14 amino acids long. The CDR3 sequence: CASPSRGPFLGYTF. The CDR3, as DNA: TGTGCCAGCCCATCGCGTGGGCCGTTTCTTGGCTACACCTTC.

This clone has only a few counts. CDR3 protein: CASSLTGWSETQYF. In DNA form, the CDR3 reads TGTGCCAGCAGCTTAACAGGCTGGAGCGAGACCCAGTACTTC. V is TRBV7-2 and J is TRBJ2-5; possible D gene TRBD1, 5 bases. Trimming removed 2 bases at V and 5 bases at J, with 12 bases between. The CDR3 consists of 14 residues. Looked up from germline, CDR1 is SGHTA and CDR2 is FQGNSA.

The genes are TRBV6-6 and TRBJ1-2; D not certain. Between the trimmed V and J ends, which lost 7 bases and 4 bases, there was a span of 10 bases. Germline V lookup: CDR1 MNHNY, CDR2 SVGAGI (reference sequence). The CDR3 runs to 12 residues. The CDR3 loop is CASTLGTYGYTF. The CDR3 coding sequence is TGTGCCAGCACATTGGGCACCTATGGCTACACCTTC.

The genes are TRBV14 and TRBJ2-2, with 14 bases that match TRBD2. J was trimmed by 6 bases and V by 6 bases; bases with no gene match: 12. Germline V gene lookup returns CDR1 SGHDN and CDR2 FVKESK. The CDR3 contains 18 residues. The CDR3 loop reads CASRRGLAGVDWAGELFF. In DNA, the CDR3 is TGTGCCAGCAGACGGGGACTAGCGGGAGTCGATTGGGCCGGGGAGCTGTTTTTT.

CDR3 in amino acids: CASNRERKSEAFF. CDR3 DNA: TGTGCCTCTAACAGGGAGAGGAAGTCTGAAGCTTTCTTT. This rearrangement joins TRBV6-5 to TRBJ1-1; the D gene is possibly TRBD1 (6 bases). The CDR3 is 13 residues long. V was cut by 11 bases and J by 6 bases, with 19 bases left in between. Per the germline V gene, CDR1 is MNHEY and CDR2 is SVGAGI.

V is TRBV6-1 and J is TRBJ1-2; 8 bases map to TRBD1. V shed 2 bases and J 7 bases; nucleotides not matched to a gene: 9. The CDR3 consists of 15 residues. Looked up from germline, CDR1 is MNHNS and CDR2 is SASEGT. For the CDR3, the DNA is TGTGCCAGCAGTGAACTGGCAGGGGGCGTGAGTGGCTACACCTTC. Its protein product is CASSELAGGVSGYTF.

About this clone itself: Sequence at one end of the junction differs from germline and may be a read error. V and J are TRBV2 and TRBJ1-1, with TRBD1 matching 7 bases. Germline CDR1 is SNHLY and CDR2 is FYNNEI. The CDR3 is 12 residues long. The DNA for the CDR3 is TGTGCCAGCAGCCAGGGGACAGCCGGACCGGGCTTT. Protein product: CASSQGTAGPGF.

As DNA, the CDR3 is TGTGCCTGGACAGGACAGGGAAATCAGCCCCAGCATTTT. Encoded protein: CAWTGQGNQPQHF. This chain connects TRBV30 to TRBJ1-5; 8 nucleotides line up with TRBD1. Germline loops: CDR1 GTSNPN, CDR2 SVGIG (reference sequence). This CDR3 has 13 residues. The trim removed 4 bases at V and 4 bases at J, leaving 3 bases unmatched.

The chain is built from TRBV6-6 and TRBJ2-1, with TRBD2 identical over 8 bases. This CDR3 spans 14 amino acids. Germline V gene lookup returns CDR1 MNHNY and CDR2 SVGAGI (reference sequence). V dropped 7 bases and J dropped 3; count of bases not matched to a gene: 5. CDR3 sequence reads: CASKAGAGYNEQFF. As DNA, the CDR3 is TGTGCCAGCAAAGCGGGAGCAGGCTACAATGAGCAGTTCTTC.

The chain has TRBV30 and TRBJ2-5; 7 nucleotides agree with TRBD1. Per the germline V gene, CDR1 is GTSNPN and CDR2 is SVGIG (reference sequence). This CDR3 is built from 14 residues. The V segment lost 0 bases and the J segment 8 bases; nucleotides outside the gene matches: 9. CDR3 protein: CAWSVTGTANTQYF. Here the CDR3 DNA reads TGTGCCTGGAGTGTGACAGGGACAGCGAACACCCAGTACTTC.

This chain connects TRBV29-1 to TRBJ2-7, with 11 bases fitting TRBD2. The CDR3 has 14 residues. Germline lookup yields CDR1 SQVTM and CDR2 ANQGSEA. V lost 4 bases and J lost 5; bases outside the gene matches: 7. The CDR3 is CSVATSGSVHEQYF. The CDR3 DNA reads TGCAGCGTTGCTACTAGCGGGAGTGTCCACGAGCAGTACTTC.

This clone was counted only a few times. J is TRBJ1-3 and V is TRBV9, with a tentative D call TRBD1 (5 bases). This CDR3 spans 17 amino acids. The V end lost 3 bases, the J end lost 4 bases, and 20 bases lay between the germline ends. Germline V CDR1 and CDR2: SGDLS, YYNGEE. The CDR3 nucleotides read TGTGCCAGCAGCGCCACCCACTGGGAGGGGTGGGGAAACACCATATATTTT. Translated, it gives CASSATHWEGWGNTIYF.

This clone appeared a single time. V is TRBV7-8 and J is TRBJ2-5; 7 nucleotides align to TRBD2. V gave up 3 bases and J gave up 5 bases; unmatched junction bases: 6. CDR1 SGHVS and CDR2 FQNEAQ come from the germline V gene. This CDR3 contains 14 residues. The chain's CDR3 is CASSFAGERETQYF. CDR3 DNA: TGTGCCAGCAGCTTTGCGGGGGAGCGTGAGACCCAGTACTTC.

The CDR3 spells CASSLKVSGGPYEQYF. Written as DNA, the CDR3 is TGTGCCAGCAGCTTAAAAGTGTCGGGGGGGCCCTACGAGCAGTACTTC. The chain couples TRBV7-2 to TRBJ2-7, with TRBD2 matching over 8 bases. Trimming cost V 2 bases and J 2 bases; bases outside gene matches: 8. The V gene's germline CDR1 is SGHTA and CDR2 FQGNSA. The CDR3 has 16 residues.

The CDR3 region has the DNA TGCAGCGTGACCCCCCGCAGAAGGAGAGAGCAGTTCTTC. This sequence encodes CSVTPRRRREQFF. The chain couples TRBV29-1 to TRBJ2-1; D not certain. Germline loops: CDR1 SQVTM, CDR2 ANQGSEA. V dropped 6 bases and J dropped 10 bases, with 19 bases sitting between them. The length of the CDR3 is 13 residues.

The gene calls are TRBV29-1 and TRBJ1-3, with a tentative D call TRBD1 (5 bases). V dropped 6 bases and J dropped 11 bases, with 17 bases sitting between them. The CDR3 is 12 amino acids. Germline-derived CDR1 and CDR2 are SQVTM and ANQGSEA. CDR3 amino acids: CSVTDLGASIYF. The DNA for the CDR3 is TGCAGCGTAACGGACCTAGGGGCATCCATATATTTT.

The chain carries TRBV2 and TRBJ2-3; 7 positions agree with TRBD1. Germline V lookup: CDR1 SNHLY, CDR2 FYNNEI. The trim removed 7 bases at V and 6 bases at J, leaving 10 bases unmatched. The CDR3 extends over 14 amino acids. The CDR3 nucleotides are TGTGCCAGCAAGTTTTTAACAGGGGCGGATACGCAGTATTTT. Protein sequence: CASKFLTGADTQYF. Full variable domain (missing parts from reference TRBV2 and TRBJ2-3): EPEVTQTPSHQVTQMGQEVILRCVPISNHLYFYWYRQILGQKVEFLVSFYNNEISEKSEIFDDQFSVERPDGSNFTLKIRSTKLEDSAMYFCASKFLTGADTQYFGPGTRLTVL.

The V gene is TRBV7-2, the J gene TRBJ2-3; TRBD2 aligns across 9 bases. Germline V CDR1 and CDR2: SGHTA, FQGNSA. V was clipped by 5 bases and J by 1 base; unmatched bases: 10. CDR3 size: 17 residues. The CDR3 DNA sequence: TGTGCCAGCAGCCGTAAAGCGGGGGGCGGGGGCACAGATACGCAGTATTTT. It yields the protein CASSRKAGGGGTDTQYF.

The V gene is TRBV6-5, the J gene TRBJ2-1, with 8 bases lining up with TRBD2. The CDR3 contains 12 residues. The V gene's germline CDR1 is MNHEY and CDR2 SVGAGI. Written as DNA, the CDR3 is TGTGTCGCCGGGACTAGGCACGGTGAGCAGTTCTTC. It is translated as CVAGTRHGEQFF.

The V gene is TRBV5-6, the J gene TRBJ2-3, with TRBD1 identical over 7 bases. The V segment lost 0 bases and the J segment 0 bases; nucleotides outside the gene matches: 7. Germline values: CDR1 SGHDT, CDR2 YYEEEE. This CDR3 is 17 amino acids long. CDR3 loop: CASSLATGALSTDTQYF. The DNA for the CDR3 is TGTGCCAGCAGCTTGGCTACAGGGGCCCTTAGCACAGATACGCAGTATTTT.

Written as DNA, the CDR3 is TGTGCCAGCAGCCCCCTTAAGATAGCGGATCACACAGATACGCAGTATTTT. This gives the protein CASSPLKIADHTDTQYF. The rearrangement uses TRBV7-6 and TRBJ2-3, with D possibly being TRBD2 (6 bases). This CDR3 is 17 amino acids long. Trimming pared 5 bases from V and 2 bases from J, leaving 20 bases between. Germline values: CDR1 SGHVS, CDR2 FNYEAQ. The full variable domain, completed using reference TRBV7-6 and TRBJ2-3, is GAGVSQSPRYKVTKRGQDVALRCDPISGHVSLYWYRQALGQGPEFLTYFNYEAQQDKSGLPNDRFSAERPEGSISTLTIQRTEQRDSAMYRCASSPLKIADHTDTQYFGPGTRLTVL.

The chain is built from TRBV11-3 and TRBJ2-3; the match to TRBD2 covers 9 bases. Germline CDR1 SGHNT, CDR2 YENEEA. The CDR3 sequence is 16 residues long. J lost 4 bases, V lost 5 bases, and 10 bases had no gene match. The CDR3 loop is CASSLGRGGAADTQYF. As DNA, the CDR3 is TGTGCCAGCAGCCTAGGACGCGGGGGGGCCGCAGATACGCAGTATTTT.